Each of the 30 T cell receptor beta chains below was sequenced from the same sample in a study of cytomegalovirus exposure and HLA in healthy donors. The PCR was carried out with 60 Vbeta primers and 13 Jbeta primers. TCRdb keeps only in-frame clones here, not all; method: immunoSEQ multiplex PCR. The sample consists of 190,000 or so clones, about 80% of them appearing once. The sample was PBMCs. All receptors derive from a boy younger than 18 in good health and CMV-seronegative.

J is TRBJ2-2 and V is TRBV6-6, with D uncertain. The CDR3 is 15 amino acids. CDR1 is MNHNY and CDR2 is SVGAGI in the germline V gene (reference sequence). Trimming shortened V by 2 bases and J by 4 bases, and 11 bases separated the two germline ends. CDR3 in DNA: TGTGCCAGCAGTTACCGCGCTATCATCACCGGGGAGCTGTTTTTT. Residues: CASSYRAIITGELFF.

This chain links TRBV15 with TRBJ2-2; no clear D gene. V was clipped by 2 bases and J by 1 base, with 11 bases between them. Per germline, CDR1 LNHNV and CDR2 YYDKDF (reference sequence). This CDR3 spans 16 amino acids. CDR3 region: CATSRTNSLNTGELFF. In nucleotides, the CDR3 is TGTGCCACCAGCAGAACCAATAGTCTGAACACCGGGGAGCTGTTTTTT. Full variable domain (rest looked up from reference TRBV15 and TRBJ2-2): DAMVIQNPRYQVTQFGKPVTLSCSQTLNHNVMYWYQQKSSQAPKLLFHYYDKDFNNEADTPDNFQSRRPNTSFCFLDIRSPGLGDTAMYLCATSRTNSLNTGELFFGEGSRLTVL.

This chain uses TRBV10-1 with TRBJ1-3; no clear D. The germline CDR1 and CDR2 sequences are WNHNN and SYGVQD (reference sequence). CDR3 length equals 13 residues. Trimming cost V 7 bases and J 0 bases, with 7 bases left between them. CDR3 DNA: TGCGCCAGCACGGCGGACTCTGGAAACACCATATATTTT. This encodes CASTADSGNTIYF.

This chain's CDR3 is CASSLNARGNTGELFF. The CDR3 DNA sequence: TGTGCCAGCAGCTTAAATGCGCGGGGTAACACCGGGGAGCTGTTTTTT. The rearrangement joins TRBV7-3 to TRBJ2-2, with D possibly TRBD2 on 6 matching bases. The length of the CDR3 is 16 residues. Germline V lookup: CDR1 SGHTA, CDR2 FQGTGA. The ends were cut back, 1 base at V and 2 bases at J, with 11 bases in the middle.

The genes are TRBV27 and TRBJ2-7; possibly TRBD1 for D (6 bases). V lost 6 bases to trimming and J lost 0 bases, with 15 bases between them. CDR1 MNHEY and CDR2 SMNVEV come from the germline V gene (reference sequence). The CDR3 runs to 15 residues. CDR3: CASRAQGHPSYEQYF. DNA for the CDR3: TGTGCCAGCAGGGCCCAGGGGCACCCCTCCTACGAGCAGTACTTC.

This clone was detected only a few times. The chain combines TRBV5-4 with TRBJ2-1; TRBD2 agrees at 11 bases. V was clipped by 3 bases and J by 9 bases; unmatched bases: 5. This CDR3 region has 14 residues. Germline CDR1 reads SGHNT; CDR2 reads YYREEE (reference sequence). For the CDR3, the DNA is TGTGCCAGCAGCTCCGGGACTAGCGGAGGTGAGCAGTTCTTC. Translated, it gives CASSSGTSGGEQFF.

This clone was seen more than once but under ten times. The chain couples TRBV9 to TRBJ1-3; 10 nucleotides align to TRBD1. The CDR3 sequence is 18 residues long. Trimming took 4 bases from V and 1 from J; bases not matched to a gene: 11. In germline, CDR1 is SGDLS, CDR2 YYNGEE. The CDR3 reads CASSPRPGTGVSGNTIYF. Written as DNA, the CDR3 is TGTGCCAGCAGCCCTCGTCCCGGGACAGGGGTATCTGGAAACACCATATATTTT.

The chain has TRBV27 and TRBJ2-1, with 9 bases aligning to TRBD1. Germline V lookup: CDR1 MNHEY, CDR2 SMNVEV (reference sequence). V gave up 2 bases and J gave up 3 bases; unmatched junction bases: 5. The CDR3 is 16 amino acids. The CDR3 loop is CASSLPGTGSYNEQFF. CDR3 DNA: TGTGCCAGCAGTTTACCCGGGACAGGGAGCTACAATGAGCAGTTCTTC.

The sample holds a few counts of this clone. This sequence joins TRBV6-5 and TRBJ1-4; 7 positions match TRBD1. V was clipped by 1 base and J by 2 bases; unmatched bases: 1. The CDR3 runs 15 residues. Germline assignment: CDR1 MNHEY and CDR2 SVGAGI. In DNA, the CDR3 is TGTGCCAGCAGTTACTACAGGGGCACTAATGAAAAACTGTTTTTT. Translated, it gives CASSYYRGTNEKLFF.

The chain is built from TRBV27 and TRBJ2-7, with D hard to call. There are 15 residues in the CDR3. The germline V and J ends were trimmed by 2 bases and 5 bases, with 16 bases remaining between them. Germline V gives CDR1 MNHEY, CDR2 SMNVEV (reference sequence). The CDR3 bases are TGTGCCAGCAGTTTAACAGCCCTCCCGTTGGACGAGCAGTACTTC. Translating gives CASSLTALPLDEQYF.

The chain uses TRBV7-2 and TRBJ2-7; 12 bases map to TRBD2. Trimming removed 1 base from V and 0 bases from J; junction bases left unmatched: 10. CDR3 length equals 19 residues. Germline-derived CDR1 and CDR2 are SGHTA and FQGNSA. The CDR3 region has the DNA TGTGCCAGCAGCTTAGTCCATGGGACTAGCGGGTTTAACTCCTACGAGCAGTACTTC. Encoded protein: CASSLVHGTSGFNSYEQYF.

The chain links TRBV7-6 to TRBJ1-4; D remains unclear. The CDR3 contains 14 residues. Germline CDR1 reads SGHVS; CDR2 reads FNYEAQ. The V end lost 5 bases, the J end lost 7 bases, and 14 bases lay between the germline ends. CDR3 residues: CASSPREYGEKLFF. The CDR3 DNA follows: TGTGCCAGCAGCCCACGGGAATACGGTGAAAAACTGTTTTTT.

The chain joins TRBV9 to TRBJ2-7; tentative D call: TRBD1 (5 bases). The CDR3 consists of 14 residues. Trimming stripped 4 bases from V and 2 bases from J, with 13 bases between. Looked up from germline, CDR1 is SGDLS and CDR2 is YYNGEE. CDR3 sequence reads: CASSPRAGPYEQYF. DNA of the CDR3: TGTGCCAGCAGCCCCCGGGCAGGGCCCTACGAGCAGTACTTC.

The V and J genes are TRBV5-6 and TRBJ1-2; the D is unclear. Trimming removed 0 bases from V and 8 bases from J, with 5 bases in between. CDR3 size: 11 residues. Germline CDR1 reads SGHDT; CDR2 reads YYEEEE. The CDR3, as DNA: TGTGCCAGCAGCTTGGAAGAGGGCTACACCTTC. It translates to CASSLEEGYTF.

This clone was picked up one time. Likely a read error: the CDR3 ends without its conserved phenylalanine or tryptophan. The chain combines TRBV5-1 with TRBJ2-7; TRBD1 matches 7 bases. Germline lookup yields CDR1 SGHRS and CDR2 YFSETQ. Trimming removed 7 bases from V and 1 base from J; junction bases left unmatched: 5. This CDR3 has 13 amino acids. The CDR3 DNA follows: TGCGCCAGCCGACCGACAGGGTCCTACGAGCAGTACCTC. Translating gives CASRPTGSYEQYL.

The rearrangement joins TRBV29-1 to TRBJ2-2, with D unclear. The germline gives CDR1 SQVTM, CDR2 ANQGSEA. There are 15 residues in the CDR3. Between the trimmed V and J ends, which lost 6 bases and 4 bases, there was a span of 18 bases. The CDR3 loop reads CSVVQEGLFTGELFF. In DNA, the CDR3 is TGCAGCGTCGTTCAGGAAGGCCTATTCACCGGGGAGCTGTTTTTT.

The chain is built from TRBV7-9 and TRBJ1-1; TRBD1 matches at 7 bases. The CDR3 extends over 15 amino acids. Germline V gene lookup returns CDR1 SEHNR and CDR2 FQNEAQ (reference sequence). Trimming at V came to 5 bases and at J to 5 bases, leaving 11 bases not matched to a gene. The CDR3 loop is CASSMGDRGGTEAFF. In nucleotides, the CDR3 is TGTGCCAGCAGCATGGGGGACAGAGGGGGGACTGAAGCTTTCTTT.

The chain carries TRBV5-6 and TRBJ2-2; the D gene is possibly TRBD1 (5 bases). Trimming pared 1 base from V and 3 bases from J, leaving 10 bases between. Per germline, CDR1 SGHDT and CDR2 YYEEEE. The CDR3 has 15 amino acids. CDR3 region: CASSLKGLDTGELFF. The CDR3 DNA reads as TGTGCCAGCAGCTTGAAGGGGTTAGACACCGGGGAGCTGTTTTTT.

The chain joins TRBV23-1 to TRBJ2-3; 7 bases line up with TRBD1. TRBV23-1 is known as an ORF, though its function is uncertain. The CDR3 is made up of 18 amino acids. V lost 0 bases, J lost 1 base, and 10 bases stayed unmatched. The CDR3 DNA reads as TGCGCCAGCAGTCAATCAGGGACCGGGACAGCGGGCACAGATACGCAGTATTTT. This translates into CASSQSGTGTAGTDTQYF.

The chain joins TRBV11-3 to TRBJ2-7; TRBD1 aligns across 7 bases. This CDR3 is built from 13 residues. V was pared by 4 bases and J by 6 bases, with 6 bases of the junction left unmatched. Germline CDR1 is SGHNT and CDR2 is YENEEA. This chain's CDR3 is CASSWDRRSEQYF. The CDR3 DNA is TGTGCCAGCAGCTGGGACAGACGGAGCGAGCAGTACTTC. The full variable domain, with the rest looked up from reference TRBV11-3 and TRBJ2-7, is EAGVVQSPRYKIIEKKQPVAFWCNPISGHNTLYWYLQNLGQGPELLIRYENEEAVDDSQLPKDRFSAERLKGVDSTLKIQPAELGDSAVYLCASSWDRRSEQYFGPGTRLTVT.

Concerning this clone itself: One end of the junction fails to match germline, which may point to a read error. The CDR3 bases are TGTTCCAGCAGCTCATCCCAGGGTATTACTGAAGCTTTCTTT. Amino acids: CSSSSSQGITEAFF. The V and J genes are TRBV7-9 and TRBJ1-1, with D possibly TRBD1 on 5 matching bases. The CDR3 runs to 14 residues. Germline loops: CDR1 SEHNR, CDR2 FQNEAQ (reference sequence).

V gene TRBV4-1 combines with J gene TRBJ2-2; TRBD1 matches at 9 bases. Trimming at V came to 4 bases and at J to 7 bases, leaving 7 bases not matched to a gene. CDR3 length equals 15 residues. Germline V gene sequence: CDR1 MGHRA, CDR2 YSYEKL. CDR3 nucleotide sequence: TGCGCCAGCAGCCGGCCGGGACAGGGCCACGGGGAGCTGTTTTTT. It is translated as CASSRPGQGHGELFF.

The table lists this clone with a few counts. The V gene is TRBV5-6, the J gene TRBJ1-1, with TRBD1 as a possible D gene (5 bases). Trimming stripped 2 bases from V and 4 bases from J, with 6 bases between. The germline V gene encodes CDR1 SGHDT and CDR2 YYEEEE. The CDR3 is 12 residues long. DNA for the CDR3: TGTGCCAGCAGCTTCGGGGGCACTGAAGCTTTCTTT. Translated: CASSFGGTEAFF.

The rearrangement uses TRBV18 and TRBJ2-1; no definite D call. The CDR3 contains 13 residues. Germline assignment: CDR1 KGHSH and CDR2 LQKENI. Between the trimmed V and J ends, which lost 3 bases and 0 bases, there was a span of 3 bases. Here the CDR3 DNA reads TGTGCCAGCTCACCCAGCTCCTACAATGAGCAGTTCTTC. This encodes CASSPSSYNEQFF.

This chain connects TRBV19 to TRBJ1-6, with D unresolved. Deletions cut 2 bases from V and 0 bases from J, with 14 bases between. Germline V gene sequence: CDR1 LNHDA, CDR2 SQIVND (reference sequence). This CDR3 has 18 amino acids. CDR3 residues: CASSIRLGGSSYNSPLHF. The CDR3 coding sequence is TGTGCCAGTAGTATAAGGTTAGGCGGCAGCTCCTATAATTCACCCCTCCACTTT.

As DNA, the CDR3 is TGCGCCAGCAGCCAAGATGGGAGCTACTATGGCTACACCTTC. Amino acid sequence: CASSQDGSYYGYTF. The rearrangement uses TRBV4-1 and TRBJ1-2; D unresolved. Trimming cost V 0 bases and J 3 bases, with 8 bases left between them. Germline assignment: CDR1 MGHRA and CDR2 YSYEKL. The CDR3 sequence is 14 residues long.

This clone was observed a handful of times. The chain couples TRBV5-4 to TRBJ2-1; D is uncertain. This CDR3 region has 14 residues. Trimming removed 4 bases from V and 5 bases from J, with 13 bases in between. Germline V gene lookup returns CDR1 SGHNT and CDR2 YYREEE (reference sequence). The CDR3 region is CASSDKNRDNEQFF. CDR3 DNA sequence: TGTGCCAGCAGCGATAAAAACAGAGACAATGAGCAGTTCTTC. Filled out from reference TRBV5-4 and TRBJ2-1, the complete variable domain reads ETGVTQSPTHLIKTRGQQVTLRCSSQSGHNTVSWYQQALGQGPQFIFQYYREEENGRGNFPPRFSGLQFPNYSSELNVNALELDDSALYLCASSDKNRDNEQFFGPGTRLTVL.

The chain carries TRBV27 and TRBJ2-3, with TRBD1 identical over 9 bases. Germline CDR1 and CDR2: MNHEY and SMNVEV (reference sequence). The junction had 8 bases not matched to a gene; V was cut back by 5 bases and J by 2 bases. This CDR3 is built from 16 residues. DNA for the CDR3: TGTGCCAGCAGTGCCCGGGACAGGGTTATCACAGATACGCAGTATTTT. Translated, it gives CASSARDRVITDTQYF.

This chain uses TRBV11-3 with TRBJ1-5, with a weak D call TRBD1 (5 bases). CDR3 size: 14 residues. V was pared by 1 base and J by 5 bases, with 9 bases between. Germline V lookup: CDR1 SGHNT, CDR2 YENEEA. In DNA form, the CDR3 reads TGTGCCAGCAGCTTAGGCAGGGCTCATCAGCCCCAGCATTTT. This encodes CASSLGRAHQPQHF.

The chain recombines TRBV15 with TRBJ2-1; 10 nucleotides match TRBD2. CDR1 LNHNV and CDR2 YYDKDF come from the germline V gene (reference sequence). Losses at the gene ends were 1 base for V and 7 bases for J; bases not matched to a gene: 10. This CDR3 spans 17 amino acids. CDR3 protein: CATSRGLAGGEVNEQFF. For the CDR3, the DNA is TGTGCCACCAGCAGAGGACTAGCGGGCGGGGAAGTTAATGAGCAGTTCTTC.